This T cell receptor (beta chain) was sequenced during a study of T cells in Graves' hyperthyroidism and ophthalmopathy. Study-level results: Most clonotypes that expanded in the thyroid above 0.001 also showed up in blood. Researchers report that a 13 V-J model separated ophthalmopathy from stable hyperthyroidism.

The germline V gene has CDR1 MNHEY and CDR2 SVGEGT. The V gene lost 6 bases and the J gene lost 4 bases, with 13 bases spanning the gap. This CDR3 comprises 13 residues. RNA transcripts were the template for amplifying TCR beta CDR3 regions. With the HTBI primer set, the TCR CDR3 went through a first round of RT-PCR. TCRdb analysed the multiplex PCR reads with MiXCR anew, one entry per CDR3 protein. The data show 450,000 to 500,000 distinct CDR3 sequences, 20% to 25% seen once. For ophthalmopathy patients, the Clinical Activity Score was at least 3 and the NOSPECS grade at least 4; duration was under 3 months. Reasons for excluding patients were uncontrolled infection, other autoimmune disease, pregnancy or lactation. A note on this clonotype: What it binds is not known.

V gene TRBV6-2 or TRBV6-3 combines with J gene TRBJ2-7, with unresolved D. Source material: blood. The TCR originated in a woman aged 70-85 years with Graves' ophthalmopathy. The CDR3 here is CASSPYMDYEQYF. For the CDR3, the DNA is TGTGCCAGCAGCCCTTACATGGATTACGAGCAGTACTTC.